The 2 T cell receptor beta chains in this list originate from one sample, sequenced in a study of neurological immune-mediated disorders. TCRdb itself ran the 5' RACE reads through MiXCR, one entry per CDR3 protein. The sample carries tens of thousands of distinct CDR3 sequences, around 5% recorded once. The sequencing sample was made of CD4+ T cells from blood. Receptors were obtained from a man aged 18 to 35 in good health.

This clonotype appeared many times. The CDR3 nucleotides read TGTGCCAGCAGCCCGACCAATAGGGGGACATTTAACACCATATATTTT. This translates into CASSPTNRGTFNTIYF. The rearrangement uses TRBV7-6 and TRBJ1-3, with D possibly TRBD1 on 6 matching bases. Between the trimmed V and J ends, which lost 5 bases and 7 bases, there was a span of 21 bases. The CDR3 contains 16 residues. Per the germline V gene, CDR1 is SGHVS and CDR2 is FNYEAQ.

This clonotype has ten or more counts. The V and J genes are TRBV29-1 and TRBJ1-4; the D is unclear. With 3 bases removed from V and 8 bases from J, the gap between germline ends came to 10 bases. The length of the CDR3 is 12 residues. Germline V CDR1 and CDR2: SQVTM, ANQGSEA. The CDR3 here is CSVEWTGEKLFF. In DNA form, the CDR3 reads TGCAGCGTTGAGTGGACGGGAGAAAAACTGTTTTTT.